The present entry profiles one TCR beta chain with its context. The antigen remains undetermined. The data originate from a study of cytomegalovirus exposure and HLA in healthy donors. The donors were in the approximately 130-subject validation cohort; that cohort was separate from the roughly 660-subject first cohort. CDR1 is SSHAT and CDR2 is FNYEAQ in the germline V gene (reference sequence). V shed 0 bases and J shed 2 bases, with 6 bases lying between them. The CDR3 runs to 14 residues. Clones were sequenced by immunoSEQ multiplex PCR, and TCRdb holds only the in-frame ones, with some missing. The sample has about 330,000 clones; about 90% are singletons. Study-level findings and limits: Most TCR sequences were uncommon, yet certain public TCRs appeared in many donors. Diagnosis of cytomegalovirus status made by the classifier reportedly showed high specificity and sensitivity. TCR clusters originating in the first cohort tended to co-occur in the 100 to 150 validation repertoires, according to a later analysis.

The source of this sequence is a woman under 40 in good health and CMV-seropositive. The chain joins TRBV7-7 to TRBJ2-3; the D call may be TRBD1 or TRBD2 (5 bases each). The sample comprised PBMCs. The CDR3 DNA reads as TGTGCCAGCAGCTTAGCCGGGACCACAGATACGCAGTATTTT. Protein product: CASSLAGTTDTQYF.